The T cell receptor beta chain described here comes from a study of blood T cell repertoires in COVID-19 (dated by TCRdb to the early 2020s). At the level of the whole study: Collaborator samples came from the United States, Italy and Spain and covered acute and convalescent phases of COVID-19. A freely available public database, intended as a resource for researchers studying the immune response to SARS-CoV-2, is where the repertoires were released. Samples came from the ongoing ImmuneRACE study (first 160 participants) plus 1,254 subjects from 6 global collaborators. Where available, HLA class I and class II types were obtained from metadata supplied by the sample provider rather than from assay-based typing. Subjects who had been exposed to COVID-19, were actively infected with it, or had recovered from it provided the deeply sampled blood TCRbeta repertoires that made up the dataset. The material from the prospective study consisted of cDNA or gDNA derived from T cells, B-cell-depleted T cells, or PBMCs. A de-identified subject ID, COVID-19 status, age in years and sex were almost always included in the sample metadata. Summary of the overall study and its limitations: The quantity of clinical and demographic metadata differed by source and by participant and was supplied without curation.

The immunoSEQ Assay, a bias-controlled multiplex PCR, was used to amplify TCRbeta CDR3 regions from genomic DNA. Regarding the original processing steps: Nucleated cell counts per sample were estimated from amplification of reference gene primers within the assay. To quantify the absolute abundance of each unique TCRbeta CDR3 rearrangement, sequence reads were collapsed and filtered. For each sample, productive Simpson clonality was calculated by taking the square root of Simpson's diversity index across productive rearrangements. This immuneACCESS table, as held by TCRdb, lists in-frame sequences with V and J called but not all clones. Of the missing ones, under half trace to an unresolved V gene in checked studies; the others have no known cause. V and J calls and clone size are copied from that table; D and trimming were computed from the DNA. The sample table shows about 250,000 clones, and almost 90% are seen once. The ten most abundant clones make up approximately 1.3% of the sample.

A note on this clone: The antigen this receptor binds is unknown. Within one base of it there is no much larger clone, and no base qualities were kept.

Collaborating institutions collected whole blood in K2EDTA tubes following their own protocols. For TCRbeta analysis, collaborator samples were shipped as frozen whole blood, as isolated PBMCs, or as DNA extracted from either sample type. Sample: peripheral blood. This clonotype was obtained from a man older than 75 with acute or convalescent COVID-19.

The CDR3 protein: CSVEGGLDTEAFF. Here is the DNA: TGCAGCGTTGAGGGGGGGTTAGACACTGAAGCTTTCTTT. The sequence joins TRBV29-1 to TRBJ1-1, with TRBD1 as a weak D call on 5 bases. CDR1 and CDR2 (SQVTM, ANQGSEA) derive from the germline V gene. Counted from cysteine to phenylalanine, this CDR3 has 13 amino acids. The only DNA kept is the CDR3, 39 bases in frame from the first base. V sheds 3 bases and J sheds 3 bases, leaving 11 bases between their ends.